This T cell receptor beta chain was sequenced in a study of response to subunit inactivated influenza vaccine. Findings and limits, study-wide: Only a handful of new T cells, the authors suggested, are recruited with each seasonal influenza vaccination.

TCRdb reprocessed the RT-PCR reads with MiXCR, giving one entry per CDR3 protein. The sample yields some 850,000 distinct CDR3 sequences, 18% seen once. V lost 4 bases to trimming and J lost 8 bases; unmatched junction nucleotides: 10. Germline V gene sequence: CDR1 MGHRA, CDR2 YSYEKL. This CDR3 has 15 residues. This clonotype came up many times. Its antigen remains unidentified. The sequenced sample was PBMCs from blood, obtained roughly 5 days after vaccination. The chain uses TRBV4-1 and TRBJ2-2, with 7 positions matching TRBD1. This receptor was taken from a man over 45 who received an inactivated influenza vaccine. The CDR3 loop is CASSLGTAGRGELFF. The CDR3 coding sequence is TGCGCCAGCAGCCTGGGGACAGCAGGAAGGGGGGAGCTGTTTTTT.